A selection of T cell receptor beta chains follows, all from one sample in a study of T cells after yellow fever vaccination. TCRdb reprocessed the 5' RACE reads via MiXCR and lists one record per CDR3 protein. Counted here are 450,000 to 600,000 distinct CDR3 sequences, about a sixth occurring once; the ten biggest clones make up 17%. The material was PBMCs, obtained 5 to 6 days after the first yellow fever vaccination. The receptor source for this set is a man younger than 35 who received the YFV17D yellow fever vaccine. Each CDR3 is given with its conserved first and last residue. The D gene is left open where the match is weak. Not every row has a clone size; where given, it reads once, few, many or a size class.

abundance	v_gene	d_gene	j_gene	CDR3nt	CDR3aa
-	TRBV19	TRBD2	TRBJ2-1	TGTGCCAGTAGTATACAAGCGGGGGGCCCTAGCTCCTACAATGAGCAGTTCTTC	CASSIQAGGPSSYNEQFF
-	TRBV20-1	-	TRBJ1-6	TGCAGCGCGGGGTACAGAGAGAGTTCACCCCTCCACTTT	CSAGYRESSPLHF
few	TRBV7-8	-	TRBJ1-3	TGTGCCAGCGCCCGGAGGGGGGTCGGAAACACCATATATTTT	CASARRGVGNTIYF
-	TRBV20-1	TRBD1	TRBJ2-3	TGCAGTGCTAGCCGACCGGGACAGGTGTCAGATACGCAGTATTTT	CSASRPGQVSDTQYF
-	TRBV5-1	-	TRBJ2-3	TGCGCCAGCAGCTTGGAGAGGAGGGCAGATACGCAGTATTTT	CASSLERRADTQYF
-	TRBV7-9	-	TRBJ2-1	TGTGCCAGCAGTATTCGGTCGGGGGCCCCTTACAATGAGCAGTTCTTC	CASSIRSGAPYNEQFF
-	TRBV7-6	TRBD2	TRBJ2-3	TGTGCCAGTACCGAGCGGGGGCCGGTAGATACGCAGTATTTT	CASTERGPVDTQYF
few	TRBV19	-	TRBJ1-1	TGTGCCAGTAGTATAGATTCGTCAGCCCTACCTGTGGCTTTCTTT	CASSIDSSALPVAFF
-	TRBV5-1	TRBD1	TRBJ1-2	TGCGCCAGCAGCGGAAGGACAGGGGAAGGCTACACCTTC	CASSGRTGEGYTF
few	TRBV30	-	TRBJ1-1	TGTGCCTGGACAAAGGCCGTTCGGGCTGAAGCTTTCTTT	CAWTKAVRAEAFF
few	TRBV20-1	TRBD2	TRBJ2-1	TGCAGTGCTACGGGGGGGACCGGTGCCTACAATGAGCAGTTCTTC	CSATGGTGAYNEQFF
-	TRBV6-1	TRBD2	TRBJ2-5	TGTGCCAGCAGACTCACTGGCGGGGGAGGGGAGACCCAGTACTTC	CASRLTGGGGETQYF
many	TRBV5-1	TRBD1	TRBJ2-3	TGCGCCAGCAGCTTGGAGGGACAGGGGCCAGATACGCAGTATTTT	CASSLEGQGPDTQYF
many	TRBV20-1	TRBD2	TRBJ2-1	TGCAGTGCTGTCCCGGGACTAGGTCCCTACAATGAGCAGTTCTTC	CSAVPGLGPYNEQFF
-	TRBV6-2/TRBV6-3	TRBD1	TRBJ1-5	TGTGCCAGCAGTGACAGGGGGCGAGATAATCAGCCCCAGCATTTT	CASSDRGRDNQPQHF
-	TRBV19	-	TRBJ1-2	TGTGCCAGTAGCGAGTGGGACTATGGCTACACCTTC	CASSEWDYGYTF
-	TRBV10-3	TRBD1	TRBJ2-2	TGTGCCATCAGTGAATTTAGGGCAGGGGGCTTTCGGGAGCTGTTTTTT	CAISEFRAGGFRELFF
-	TRBV3-1	TRBD2	TRBJ2-3	TGTGCCAGCCGCTCCGCCCTGGCGGGGGGGACAGATACGCAGTATTTT	CASRSALAGGTDTQYF
-	TRBV20-1	TRBD2	TRBJ2-1	TGCAGTGCTAGACCCACCGGACTAGCGGGATCCTACAATGAGCAGTTCTTC	CSARPTGLAGSYNEQFF
-	TRBV5-1	-	TRBJ2-5	TGCGCCAGCAGCTCAGGAGGGACTTTTGGGGGGGAGACCCAGTACTTC	CASSSGGTFGGETQYF
few	TRBV7-8	-	TRBJ1-5	TGTGCCAGCAGCTTAGGGGCCAGGGGTCTTCGACAGCCCCAGCATTTT	CASSLGARGLRQPQHF
-	TRBV4-1	-	TRBJ1-1	TGCGCCAGCAGCATTGGGGGGGGAAACACTGAAGCTTTCTTT	CASSIGGGNTEAFF
-	TRBV4-2	-	TRBJ2-3	TGTGCCAGCAGCCCTGAGGAGGGGCGAACCACAGATACGCAGTATTTT	CASSPEEGRTTDTQYF
-	TRBV9	-	TRBJ2-4	TGTGCCAGCAGCGTCTCGGGGGCCCTAGCCAAAAACATTCAGTACTTC	CASSVSGALAKNIQYF
few	TRBV2	-	TRBJ2-2	TGTGCCAGCAGAAAGAGGGGCGGGACCGGGGAGCTGTTTTTT	CASRKRGGTGELFF
-	TRBV20-1	TRBD2	TRBJ2-1	TGCAGTGCCAACGGGGGGTACTCCTACAATGAGCAGTTCTTC	CSANGGYSYNEQFF
many	TRBV12-3/TRBV12-4	-	TRBJ2-1	TGTGCCAGCAGTTTCGTCGGGGGAGAACAGTTCTTC	CASSFVGGEQFF
few	TRBV5-6	-	TRBJ1-5	TGTGCCAGCAGCTTTTGGGGACTCGGCAATCAGCCCCAGCATTTT	CASSFWGLGNQPQHF
few	TRBV28	-	TRBJ1-2	TGTGCCAGCAGTCGTGAGACCTGGGGTGGCTACACCTTC	CASSRETWGGYTF